This T cell receptor (beta chain) derives from a study of cytomegalovirus exposure and HLA in healthy donors. Study conclusions and caveats: Sequencing likely produced, as an artifact, a cluster of highly shared sequence variants. Rates of TCR association differed by HLA locus in a later analysis, with DRB1 highest and HLA-C lowest.

The donors gave bone marrow, and they were healthy. The PCR ran on 60 Vbeta and 13 Jbeta primers. Measured with immunoSEQ multiplex PCR; TCRdb has only the in-frame clones, and not every one. The profile covers about 160,000 clones, with around 80% appearing a single time and 4.5% taken by the ten largest. This clone was seen just once. The antigen remains unidentified. The sequence came from a woman between 45 and 60 years old in good health and CMV-seropositive. The specimen was PBMCs.

The CDR3: CASGPRGYNEQFF. The CDR3 DNA is TGTGCTAGTGGTCCCCGGGGGTACAATGAGCAGTTCTTC. V is TRBV12-5 and J is TRBJ2-1, with TRBD2 as a possible D gene (6 bases). Trimming removed 5 bases from V and 4 bases from J, with 9 bases in between. The CDR3 is 13 amino acids. The germline CDR1 and CDR2 sequences are LGHNT and FRNRAP.